These 16 T cell receptor beta chains share one sample of origin, sequenced in a study of regulatory T cells in long-lasting Graves disease. Relying on iRepertoire HTBI primers and Arm-PCR of CDR3 regions, the team built TCR beta libraries. TCRdb reprocessed the multiplex PCR reads via MiXCR and lists one record per CDR3 protein. The profile shows 650,000 to 700,000 distinct CDR3 sequences, 25% to 30% of them singletons. Time point of the sample: persistent/refractory GD, antithyroid drugs over 5 years with positive TRAb. From PBMCs, RNA was extracted and then used to make the TCR library. Sequencing used peripheral blood mononuclear cells (PBMCs), obtained when the disease was refractory, from a patient treated with antithyroid drugs. The receptor source for this set is a female donor with Graves disease.

This clonotype was recorded a few times. The chain is built from TRBV20-1 and TRBJ2-7, with 7 bases fitting TRBD2. The CDR3 has 15 residues. The trim removed 4 bases at V and 0 bases at J, leaving 9 bases unmatched. Germline CDR1 is DFQATT and CDR2 is SNEGSKA (reference sequence). The CDR3 DNA sequence: TGCAGTGCTATGCCCAGCGGGAAGCCCTCCTACGAGCAGTACTTC. It encodes CSAMPSGKPSYEQYF.

The chain recombines TRBV6-1 with TRBJ2-7; D unclear. This CDR3 contains 13 residues. The V and J ends lost 7 bases and 0 bases respectively, with 10 bases between them. CDR1 MNHNS and CDR2 SASEGT come from the germline V gene. CDR3 sequence: CASTKGLSYEQYF. CDR3 in DNA: TGTGCCAGCACGAAAGGGCTCTCCTACGAGCAGTACTTC.

This clonotype was recorded at least ten times. A junction boundary mismatches the germline segment, possibly from a read error. V is TRBV5-1 and J is TRBJ1-2; 8 nucleotides align to TRBD1. CDR1 is SGHRS, CDR2 YFSETQ, per germline. The CDR3 extends over 14 amino acids. CDR3 bases: TGTGCCAGCAGCGCCGGACAGGGAGCGGATGGCTACACCTTC. It translates to CASSAGQGADGYTF.

The CDR3: CASSLYSGDGYTF. The CDR3 DNA is TGTGCCAGCAGTTTATATTCCGGAGATGGCTACACCTTC. The chain has TRBV28 and TRBJ1-2; D remains unclear. CDR3 length: 13 amino acids. V was pared by 1 base and J by 6 bases, with 9 bases between. Germline V CDR1 and CDR2: MDHEN, SYDVKM.

The table lists this clonotype with a count of one. V is TRBV19 and J is TRBJ2-2; 12 bases match TRBD2. Germline V gene lookup returns CDR1 LNHDA and CDR2 SQIVND (reference sequence). The J segment lost 7 bases and the V segment lost 2 bases, leaving 8 bases of the junction unmatched. The CDR3 has 17 residues. The CDR3 is CASSISTSGRFGGELFF. CDR3 nucleotides: TGTGCCAGTAGTATAAGCACTAGCGGGAGGTTCGGCGGGGAGCTGTTTTTT.

The table lists this clonotype with a few counts. The chain carries TRBV6-1 and TRBJ2-7; D gene uncertain. CDR3 size: 14 residues. V shed 4 bases and J shed 3 bases, with 13 bases lying between them. The germline V gene encodes CDR1 MNHNS and CDR2 SASEGT. The CDR3 is CASSVGVWNYEQYF. CDR3 sequence (DNA): TGTGCCAGCAGTGTAGGAGTCTGGAACTACGAGCAGTACTTC.

This clonotype was seen only a few times. This chain connects TRBV29-1 to TRBJ1-5; D remains unclear. V was trimmed by 4 bases and J by 1 base, leaving 11 bases between them. This CDR3 contains 14 residues. Germline loops: CDR1 SQVTM, CDR2 ANQGSEA. The CDR3 region has the DNA TGCAGCGTTGTATCGGCAGGAAGCAATCAGCCCCAGCATTTT. This encodes CSVVSAGSNQPQHF. Together with reference TRBV29-1 and TRBJ1-5, the CDR3 gives the full variable domain: SAVISQKPSRDICQRGTSLTIQCQVDSQVTMMFWYRQQPGQSLTLIATANQGSEATYESGFVIDKFPISRPNLTFSTLTVSNMSPEDSSIYLCSVVSAGSNQPQHFGDGTRLSIL.

The rearrangement uses TRBV12-3 or TRBV12-4 and TRBJ1-5; D gene ambiguous. The CDR3 length is 12 residues. V was shortened by 7 bases and J by 11 bases, with 15 bases between the two germline ends. The DNA for the CDR3 is TGTGCCAGCACCCGAGGCTATATGACCCAGCATTTT. Its protein is CASTRGYMTQHF.

This clonotype showed up just a few times. The V call is TRBV25-1, the J call TRBJ1-1; 12 bases are shared with TRBD1. Germline CDR1 reads MGHDK; CDR2 reads SYGVNS. CDR3 size: 16 residues. V trimming: 8 bases; J trimming: 5 bases; junction bases outside the gene matches: 12. CDR3 in DNA: TGTGCCAGCCAACCGGGACAGGGGGCCTTCCAGACTGAAGCTTTCTTT. This translates into CASQPGQGAFQTEAFF.

In its sample, this clonotype was seen a few times. The chain joins TRBV7-2 to TRBJ1-5; TRBD1 aligns across 9 bases. Unmatched junction bases numbered 8, after V lost 5 bases and J lost 3 bases. The CDR3 is made up of 16 amino acids. Per the germline V gene, CDR1 is SGHTA and CDR2 is FQGNSA. CDR3 sequence (DNA): TGTGCCAGCAGCATCGACGGGACAGGGCCCAATCAGCCCCAGCATTTT. Residues: CASSIDGTGPNQPQHF. Drawing the rest from reference TRBV7-2 and TRBJ1-5, the complete variable domain is GAGVSQSPSNKVTEKGKDVELRCDPISGHTALYWYRQSLGQGLEFLIYFQGNSAPDKSGLPSDRFSAERTGGSVSTLTIQRTQQEDSAVYLCASSIDGTGPNQPQHFGDGTRLSIL.

CDR3 coding DNA: TGTGCCAGTAGTATAGTAGGACAGGGCGATACTCTCTATGGCTACACCTTC. Residues: CASSIVGQGDTLYGYTF. V is TRBV19 and J is TRBJ1-2, with 8 bases matching TRBD1. The CDR3 totals 17 residues. The J segment lost 4 bases and the V segment lost 1 base, leaving 11 bases of the junction unmatched. In germline, CDR1 is LNHDA, CDR2 SQIVND (reference sequence).

This clonotype came up a few times. The J gene is TRBJ1-1, the V gene TRBV5-4; D uncertain. Germline V CDR1 and CDR2: SGHNT, YYREEE (reference sequence). Trimming pared 0 bases from V and 1 base from J, leaving 10 bases between. This CDR3 comprises 15 residues. The CDR3 DNA reads TGTGCCAGCAGCTTGGATGGAGGCCAGAACACTGAAGCTTTCTTT. This codes for CASSLDGGQNTEAFF.

The chain links TRBV27 to TRBJ2-4; D unclear. CDR3 length: 13 residues. Germline V gives CDR1 MNHEY, CDR2 SMNVEV (reference sequence). The ends were cut back, 10 bases at V and 0 bases at J, with 10 bases in the middle. Written as DNA, the CDR3 is TGTGCCACCTCGGATCTAGCCAAAAACATTCAGTACTTC. Its protein is CATSDLAKNIQYF.

The V gene is TRBV6-5, the J gene TRBJ1-5, with D possibly TRBD1 on 6 matching bases. Germline-derived CDR1 and CDR2 are MNHEY and SVGAGI. The CDR3 runs to 15 residues. Trimming pared 4 bases from V and 4 bases from J, leaving 14 bases between. This CDR3 reads CASSLAGASNQPQHF. DNA of the CDR3: TGTGCCAGCAGTTTAGCAGGGGCAAGTAATCAGCCCCAGCATTTT.

This clonotype showed up just a few times. This chain links TRBV25-1 with TRBJ2-7; D might be TRBD1 or TRBD2, each matching 5 bases. Germline CDR1 and CDR2: MGHDK and SYGVNS. V lost 5 bases, J lost 3 bases, and 11 bases lay in between. The CDR3 length is 13 residues. The CDR3 loop reads CASSLWGNYEQYF. The CDR3 DNA is TGTGCCAGCAGTCTATGGGGGAACTACGAGCAGTACTTC.

V is TRBV29-1 and J is TRBJ2-5; TRBD2 agrees at 7 bases. Germline CDR1 SQVTM, CDR2 ANQGSEA. Trimming took 7 bases from V and 0 from J; bases not matched to a gene: 20. CDR3 length: 18 amino acids. The CDR3 DNA reads as TGCAGCGCAGGAGATGGGCTAGCGGTTTATGTACACCAAGAGACCCAGTACTTC. Translated, it gives CSAGDGLAVYVHQETQYF.